This entry concerns a single T cell receptor (beta chain). Its specificity is unknown. The record originates from a study of T cells after posttransplantation cyclophosphamide. Overall study findings and caveats: Recipient CMV seropositivity and CMV reactivation strongly tracked TRB clonality.

Looked up from germline, CDR1 is SEHNR and CDR2 is FQNEAQ (reference sequence). The CDR3 is 15 amino acids. Methotrexate plus calcineurin inhibitor accompanied controls' myeloablative marrow transplants; sampling was 1 year later. Clones were read by immunoSEQ multiplex PCR, and TCRdb kept only the in-frame ones, dropping some. This table holds about 21,000 clones, 80% to 90% found once. The material sequenced was PBMCs, taken about 400 days after allogeneic stem cell transplant with calcineurin inhibitor and methotrexate. The TCR sequence derives from a female patient aged 30 to 45 who received an allogeneic stem cell transplant from an unrelated donor, was CMV-positive, and had acute and chronic GVHD. Some of the T cells may derive from the graft donor. The genes are TRBV7-9 and TRBJ2-5; 9 bases map to TRBD2. Near its end, the DNA agrees better with TRBJ2-7, so the J call may be wrong. CDR3 amino acids: CASSPGSGGPYEQYF. CDR3 coding DNA: TGTGCCAGCAGCCCGGGTAGCGGGGGCCCCTACGAGCAGTACTTC.